This entry lists 32 T cell receptor beta chains sequenced from one sample in a study of T-cell reconstitution after alpha-beta-depleted transplantation in children. Preparation of the TCRbeta library involved a method that used unique molecular identifiers. In TCRdb, the PCR reads were re-called with MiXCR into one record per CDR3 protein. Of 450,000 to 700,000 distinct CDR3 sequences in the sample, 27% are singletons; the top ten hold around a third. This specimen was PBMCs, taken before TCRalphabeta/CD19-depleted stem cell transplant. These receptors all come from a boy less than two years old with Wiskott-Aldrich syndrome, due to receive a stem cell transplant.

This clonotype has just a few counts. V usage is TRBV18 and J usage is TRBJ1-3; D unclear. From germline, CDR1 is KGHSH and CDR2 LQKENI. V shed 6 bases and J shed 0 bases, with 15 bases lying between them. The CDR3 totals 16 residues. The chain's CDR3 is CASSLTKGDSGNTIYF. The CDR3, as DNA: TGTGCCAGCTCCCTCACGAAAGGAGACTCTGGAAACACCATATATTTT.

This clonotype was detected only a few times. V and J are TRBV10-3 and TRBJ2-1; TRBD2 agrees at 13 bases. Germline CDR1 ENHRY, CDR2 SYGVKD. Trimming took 3 bases from V and 7 from J; bases not matched to a gene: 9. This CDR3 region has 17 residues. The CDR3 loop is CAISDPLLAGGQNEQFF. In nucleotides, the CDR3 is TGTGCCATCAGTGACCCCCTACTAGCGGGAGGGCAAAATGAGCAGTTCTTC.

The J gene is TRBJ2-7, the V gene TRBV12-3 or TRBV12-4; TRBD1 matches 11 bases. V shed 1 base and J 5 bases; nucleotides not matched to a gene: 4. This CDR3 is built from 15 residues. The DNA of the CDR3 is TGTGCCAGCAGTTTAGAGGGACAGGGGGGCCACGAGCAGTACTTC. It translates to CASSLEGQGGHEQYF.

There are a few counts of this clonotype. This chain uses TRBV7-9 with TRBJ2-1; D is perhaps TRBD1 or TRBD2 (5 bases each). Trimming took 6 bases from V and 6 from J, leaving 15 bases between them. The CDR3 sequence is 14 residues long. CDR1 is SEHNR, CDR2 FQNEAQ, per germline (reference sequence). Here the CDR3 DNA reads TGTGCCAGCAGTTTAACTCAGAGGGGCAATGAGCAGTTCTTC. It encodes CASSLTQRGNEQFF.

The chain links TRBV5-1 to TRBJ1-5, with TRBD1 matching 7 bases. CDR3 length: 14 residues. Unmatched junction bases numbered 6, after V lost 7 bases and J lost 2 bases. Germline assignment: CDR1 SGHRS and CDR2 YFSETQ. Here the CDR3 DNA reads TGCGCCAGCGGCACCGGACAGGGCAATCAGCCCCAGCATTTT. Translating gives CASGTGQGNQPQHF.

This clonotype has a handful of counts. This sequence joins TRBV12-3 or TRBV12-4 and TRBJ1-4, with a possible D match to TRBD1 (5 bases). The CDR3 has 14 amino acids. V lost 5 bases and J lost 8, with 15 bases in between. CDR3 bases: TGTGCCAGCAGTCGCCGGGGACTTAACGAAAAACTGTTTTTT. Translation: CASSRRGLNEKLFF.

This clonotype was counted at least ten times. The V and J genes are TRBV20-1 and TRBJ2-7, with D tentatively TRBD1 (6 bases). V was shortened by 6 bases and J by 2 bases, with 11 bases between the two germline ends. From germline, CDR1 is DFQATT and CDR2 SNEGSKA (reference sequence). The CDR3 extends over 12 amino acids. The CDR3 DNA sequence: TGCAGTGCCCGGGGACATACCTACGAGCAGTACTTC. Translating gives CSARGHTYEQYF.

In this sample, this clonotype turned up a few times. The chain is built from TRBV6-5 and TRBJ2-5; possibly TRBD2 for D (6 bases). CDR3 length equals 16 residues. V was trimmed by 2 bases and J by 3 bases, leaving 16 bases between them. Germline V CDR1 and CDR2: MNHEY, SVGAGI. CDR3: CASSYPRQRGEETQYF. In DNA form, the CDR3 reads TGTGCCAGCAGTTACCCCCGGCAGCGCGGGGAAGAGACCCAGTACTTC.

This clonotype was observed a few times. The chain has TRBV20-1 and TRBJ1-5, with 11 bases that match TRBD1. From germline, CDR1 is DFQATT and CDR2 SNEGSKA (reference sequence). The CDR3 contains 18 residues. The V and J ends lost 1 base and 0 bases, in that order; junction bases with no gene match: 8. Here the CDR3 DNA reads TGCAGTGCTAGAGCTCTGGGACAGGGGGGATATAGCAATCAGCCCCAGCATTTT. Its protein product is CSARALGQGGYSNQPQHF.

This chain connects TRBV12-3 or TRBV12-4 to TRBJ2-1; D is unresolved. The CDR3 covers 13 residues. V was trimmed by 8 bases and J by 7 bases, leaving 15 bases between them. CDR3 sequence (DNA): TGTGCCAGCTTGAGGTGGGGATGGAATGAGCAGTTCTTC. Protein: CASLRWGWNEQFF.

This clonotype was counted only a few times. The chain carries TRBV12-3 or TRBV12-4 and TRBJ2-7; D might be TRBD1 or TRBD2, each matching 5 bases. Trimming cost V 10 bases and J 8 bases, with 18 bases left between them. The CDR3 runs 12 residues. The CDR3 is CATGTGSLQQYF. CDR3 bases: TGTGCCACCGGGACCGGGTCCTTACAGCAGTACTTC.

The chain joins TRBV20-1 to TRBJ2-7; the match to TRBD2 covers 7 bases. CDR1 DFQATT and CDR2 SNEGSKA come from the germline V gene (reference sequence). J lost 3 bases, V lost 4 bases, and 9 bases had no gene match. This CDR3 has 14 amino acids. The CDR3 DNA reads as TGCAGTGCTATAGCAGCGGGATTAAACTACGAGCAGTACTTC. Its protein is CSAIAAGLNYEQYF.

J is TRBJ1-5 and V is TRBV20-1; D is perhaps TRBD1 (5 bases). Germline V lookup: CDR1 DFQATT, CDR2 SNEGSKA (reference sequence). This CDR3 comprises 15 residues. The V and J ends lost 1 base and 3 bases respectively, with 13 bases between them. CDR3 residues: CSARGAGTINQPQHF. DNA of the CDR3: TGCAGTGCTAGAGGGGCGGGGACTATCAATCAGCCCCAGCATTTT.

This clonotype has only one observation. V usage is TRBV6-2 or TRBV6-3 and J usage is TRBJ2-1; 13 bases fit TRBD2. The junction had 16 bases not matched to a gene; V was cut back by 2 bases and J by 9 bases. This CDR3 has 19 residues. Germline V gene sequence: CDR1 MNHEY, CDR2 SVGEGT. The CDR3 DNA sequence: TGTGCCAGCAGTTACGAACTAGCGGGAGGGTTCCGGCTTCGTGCTGAGCAGTTCTTC. This sequence encodes CASSYELAGGFRLRAEQFF.

This clonotype showed up just a few times. The chain combines TRBV2 with TRBJ2-5, with TRBD2 matching over 11 bases. CDR3 length: 15 amino acids. The germline V gene has CDR1 SNHLY and CDR2 FYNNEI. V was clipped by 10 bases and J by 7 bases; unmatched bases: 14. As DNA, the CDR3 is TGTGCCACCGAGGGCACTAGCGGGAGAGGCGGGACCCAGTACTTC. Translation gives CATEGTSGRGGTQYF.

J is TRBJ2-1 and V is TRBV11-2; D gene unclear. Germline V gene sequence: CDR1 SGHAT, CDR2 FQNNGV. Trimming removed 1 base from V and 6 bases from J, with 10 bases in between. CDR3 length equals 14 residues. The CDR3 spells CASSLAGSLNEQFF. DNA of the CDR3: TGTGCCAGCAGCTTAGCCGGGTCCCTCAATGAGCAGTTCTTC.

This clonotype was seen a few times. The chain links TRBV3-1 to TRBJ1-1; D may be TRBD1 (5 bases). With 6 bases removed from V and 7 bases from J, the gap between germline ends came to 24 bases. Germline CDR1 and CDR2: LGHDT and YNNKEL (reference sequence). The CDR3 is 16 amino acids. This chain's CDR3 is CASSILHRGGAYEAFF. The CDR3 DNA follows: TGTGCCAGCAGTATCCTTCATAGGGGAGGTGCTTATGAAGCTTTCTTT.

This clonotype was detected a few times. The chain is built from TRBV19 and TRBJ2-1; D perhaps matches TRBD2 (7 bases). CDR3 size: 16 residues. Trimming removed 5 bases from V and 6 bases from J, with 20 bases in between. Germline lookup yields CDR1 LNHDA and CDR2 SQIVND (reference sequence). CDR3 bases: TGTGCCAGTAGTCGACGGAGGGGGAGGGTTTTCAATGAGCAGTTCTTC. Its translation: CASSRRRGRVFNEQFF. The full variable domain, completed using reference TRBV19 and TRBJ2-1, is DGGITQSPKYLFRKEGQNVTLSCEQNLNHDAMYWYRQDPGQGLRLIYYSQIVNDFQKGDIAEGYSVSREKKESFPLTVTSAQKNPTAFYLCASSRRRGRVFNEQFFGPGTRLTVL.

The V and J genes are TRBV5-1 and TRBJ2-3; D gene ambiguous. Trimming pared 0 bases from V and 1 base from J, leaving 12 bases between. Germline lookup yields CDR1 SGHRS and CDR2 YFSETQ. This CDR3 is 16 amino acids long. In DNA form, the CDR3 reads TGCGCCAGCAGCTTGGCGTCTACAAGAGGCACAGATACGCAGTATTTT. It yields the protein CASSLASTRGTDTQYF.

The V and J genes are TRBV5-1 and TRBJ2-7; 10 positions match TRBD2. Germline V gene sequence: CDR1 SGHRS, CDR2 YFSETQ. The CDR3 consists of 16 residues. With 4 bases clipped from V and 3 bases from J, the junction kept 10 bases outside the gene matches. The CDR3 loop is CASSDLLAGSNYEQYF. The CDR3, as DNA: TGCGCCAGCAGCGACCTACTAGCGGGATCCAACTACGAGCAGTACTTC.

In its sample, this clonotype was seen a few times. The rearrangement uses TRBV3-1 and TRBJ1-5; D is unresolved. The CDR3 is 15 amino acids. Deletions cut 2 bases from V and 0 bases from J, with 8 bases between. CDR1 is LGHDT, CDR2 YNNKEL, per germline (reference sequence). As DNA, the CDR3 is TGTGCCAGCAGCCAAAAAAGCGATAGCAATCAGCCCCAGCATTTT. Residues: CASSQKSDSNQPQHF.

V is TRBV10-3 and J is TRBJ2-7; possibly TRBD2 for D (6 bases). Germline V CDR1 and CDR2: ENHRY, SYGVKD. This CDR3 region has 13 residues. V lost 7 bases, J lost 5 bases, and 15 bases lay in between. The CDR3, as DNA: TGTGCCATCACCCCTAGCGAGGGCAACGAGCAGTACTTC. Protein product: CAITPSEGNEQYF.

This clonotype was found a few times. The chain combines TRBV12-3 or TRBV12-4 with TRBJ1-4; D possibly corresponds to TRBD1 (5 bases). V was pared by 3 bases and J by 8 bases, with 10 bases between. The CDR3 spans 13 residues. CDR3: CASSLTGGEKLFF. CDR3 DNA sequence: TGTGCCAGCAGTTTGACTGGGGGGGAAAAACTGTTTTTT.

In this sample, this clonotype turned up a few times. This sequence joins TRBV10-3 and TRBJ2-7; D uncertain. The CDR3 runs 13 residues. Trimming took off 2 bases at V and 3 bases at J, with 8 bases between the two ends. Germline V gives CDR1 ENHRY, CDR2 SYGVKD. CDR3 loop: CAISEKGIYEQYF. In DNA, the CDR3 is TGTGCCATCAGTGAGAAAGGGATCTACGAGCAGTACTTC.

The CDR3 here is CASSRTGQNNEQFF. The CDR3 DNA follows: TGCGCCAGCAGCCGCACGGGACAGAACAATGAGCAGTTCTTC. V and J are TRBV4-1 and TRBJ2-1, with 7 bases lining up with TRBD1. The CDR3 runs 14 residues. Germline V lookup: CDR1 MGHRA, CDR2 YSYEKL. J was trimmed by 5 bases and V by 4 bases; bases with no gene match: 5.

This clonotype turned up a few times. V and J are TRBV12-3 or TRBV12-4 and TRBJ2-1, with 10 bases that match TRBD1. The CDR3 loop spans 17 amino acids. Trimming removed 6 bases from V and 5 bases from J; junction bases left unmatched: 13. The CDR3 coding sequence is TGTGCCAGCAGGAGGGACAGGGGTTATAGCCCTAACAATGAGCAGTTCTTC. It encodes CASRRDRGYSPNNEQFF.

This chain links TRBV18 with TRBJ2-1, with no clear D. CDR3 length: 16 residues. Looked up from germline, CDR1 is KGHSH and CDR2 is LQKENI. V gave up 6 bases and J gave up 0 bases, with 15 bases separating them. DNA of the CDR3: TGTGCCAGCTCGCTCCTCTCCCCGAGCTCCTACAATGAGCAGTTCTTC. Its translation is CASSLLSPSSYNEQFF.

The chain joins TRBV11-2 to TRBJ2-7; the D gene could be TRBD1 or TRBD2 (5 bases each). Germline CDR1 SGHAT, CDR2 FQNNGV. Deletions cut 5 bases from V and 5 bases from J, with 28 bases between. The CDR3 extends over 18 amino acids. The CDR3 region has the DNA TGTGCCAGCAGCCCCTCCCTGGGGTTAATATCCCGAGGGGACGAGCAGTACTTC. Its translation: CASSPSLGLISRGDEQYF.

This clonotype appeared a few times. V and J are TRBV28 and TRBJ1-1, with a weak D call TRBD1 (5 bases). Germline V gives CDR1 MDHEN, CDR2 SYDVKM. Trimming stripped 6 bases from V and 1 base from J, with 15 bases between. The CDR3 consists of 15 residues. The CDR3 DNA follows: TGTGCCAGCAGCCACCGAGGGGAGTGGAACACTGAAGCTTTCTTT. Residues: CASSHRGEWNTEAFF.

The V and J genes are TRBV12-3 or TRBV12-4 and TRBJ2-7; 8 nucleotides agree with TRBD2. V shed 3 bases, J shed 2 bases, and the junction held 3 bases outside the gene matches. The CDR3 contains 14 residues. CDR3 amino acids: CASSFGRAAYEQYF. CDR3 nucleotides: TGTGCCAGCAGTTTCGGGAGGGCCGCCTACGAGCAGTACTTC.

This chain connects TRBV11-1 to TRBJ2-1, with 10 bases lining up with TRBD2. CDR3 length equals 19 residues. V trimming: 5 bases; J trimming: 0 bases; junction bases outside the gene matches: 13. The germline V gene encodes CDR1 SGHAT and CDR2 FQDESV (reference sequence). CDR3 bases: TGTGCCAGCAGCCTGCGCCCCGGACTAGCGGATAGCTCCTACAATGAGCAGTTCTTC. As protein: CASSLRPGLADSSYNEQFF.

CDR3 nucleotide sequence: TGTGCCAGCAGCGTGACCGAGGGAGACTCCTACGAGCAGTACTTC. This codes for CASSVTEGDSYEQYF. The rearrangement uses TRBV9 and TRBJ2-7; D is perhaps TRBD2 (5 bases). The CDR3 extends over 15 amino acids. The germline gives CDR1 SGDLS, CDR2 YYNGEE. V was shortened by 2 bases and J by 0 bases, with 12 bases between the two germline ends. The complete variable domain, with remaining parts taken from reference TRBV9 and TRBJ2-7, reads DSGVTQTPKHLITATGQRVTLRCSPRSGDLSVYWYQQSLDQGLQFLIQYYNGEERAKGNILERFSAQQFPDLHSELNLSSLELGDSALYFCASSVTEGDSYEQYFGPGTRLTVT.